What follows are 25 T cell receptor beta chains derived from one specimen sequenced in a study of T cells in Graves' hyperthyroidism and ophthalmopathy. RNA transcripts were the template for amplifying TCR beta CDR3 regions. RT-PCR in the first round (using the HTBI primer set) targeted the TCR CDR3. TCRdb reprocessed the multiplex PCR reads with MiXCR, giving one entry per CDR3 protein. The table lists around 760,000 distinct CDR3 sequences, about 35% of them singletons. Sequencing was done on a sample of blood. The source of these receptors is a woman aged 40 to 50 with Graves' hyperthyroidism.

At least ten counts were recorded for this clonotype. This rearrangement joins TRBV7-6 to TRBJ1-2; weak D call: TRBD1 (6 bases). The CDR3 is made up of 17 amino acids. The V and J ends lost 0 bases and 2 bases respectively, with 16 bases between them. Germline assignment: CDR1 SGHVS and CDR2 FNYEAQ. CDR3 protein: CASSLAYRGGSNYGYTF. DNA of the CDR3: TGTGCCAGCAGCTTAGCGTACCGGGGGGGCTCAAACTATGGCTACACCTTC.

This clonotype was picked up many times. This chain links TRBV4-1 with TRBJ1-1; 9 bases map to TRBD1. The CDR3 sequence is 13 residues long. V was clipped by 4 bases and J by 10 bases; unmatched bases: 7. Germline CDR1 and CDR2: MGHRA and YSYEKL. The CDR3 region is CASSPRTGEGAFF. Here the CDR3 DNA reads TGCGCCAGCAGCCCTAGGACAGGGGAGGGAGCTTTCTTT.

The gene calls are TRBV7-2 and TRBJ2-2; 11 bases line up with TRBD2. J gave up 4 bases and V 3 bases, and 4 bases lay outside the gene matches. In germline, CDR1 is SGHTA, CDR2 FQGNSA. This CDR3 has 16 residues. CDR3 DNA: TGTGCCAGCAGCTTGATAGCGGGGGGGCGCACCGGGGAGCTGTTTTTT. Protein: CASSLIAGGRTGELFF.

A remark on this clonotype: One end of the junction fails to match germline, which may point to a read error. The chain is built from TRBV10-3 and TRBJ2-1; TRBD2 matches at 9 bases. The CDR3 is 14 amino acids. Germline V gives CDR1 ENHRY, CDR2 SYGVKD. In nucleotides, the CDR3 is TGTGCCATCAGCCCGGGACTAGCCCACAATGGGCAGTTCTTC. It codes for CAISPGLAHNGQFF.

The CDR3 DNA reads TGCGCCAGCAGCCAAGCGGCGGGGATCATGCATGGCTACACCTTC. Translating gives CASSQAAGIMHGYTF. The gene calls are TRBV4-3 and TRBJ1-2; no reliable D call. The germline V and J ends were trimmed by 1 base and 6 bases, with 15 bases remaining between them. The CDR3 is 15 residues long. Germline CDR1 reads LGHNA; CDR2 reads YSLEER.

This clonotype was found many times. This chain connects TRBV3-1 to TRBJ1-4; 8 bases are shared with TRBD1. In germline, CDR1 is LGHDT, CDR2 YNNKEL (reference sequence). V lost 6 bases, J lost 2 bases, and 11 bases stayed unmatched. The CDR3 extends over 17 amino acids. The CDR3 here is CASRRSNSGGTNEKLFF. The CDR3, as DNA: TGTGCCAGCAGACGATCAAATTCAGGGGGCACTAATGAAAAACTGTTTTTT.

This clonotype was counted between two and nine times. The V gene is TRBV2, the J gene TRBJ1-3; the D is unclear. From germline, CDR1 is SNHLY and CDR2 FYNNEI. V was shortened by 6 bases and J by 0 bases, with 9 bases between the two germline ends. The CDR3 totals 14 residues. The CDR3 reads CASRATLSGNTIYF. Here the CDR3 DNA reads TGTGCCAGCAGGGCGACCCTCTCTGGAAACACCATATATTTT.

The chain recombines TRBV14 with TRBJ2-3; D ambiguous. Germline lookup yields CDR1 SGHDN and CDR2 FVKESK. The V gene lost 3 bases and the J gene lost 7 bases, with 8 bases spanning the gap. The CDR3 totals 12 residues. The CDR3 region has the DNA TGTGCCAGCAGCCAGGGAAAATATACGCAGTATTTT. Protein: CASSQGKYTQYF.

The V call is TRBV6-4, the J call TRBJ1-4; 8 positions agree with TRBD1. Germline-derived CDR1 and CDR2 are MRHNA and SNTAGT. After removal of 4 bases from V and 7 bases from J, the junction contained 23 bases not matched to a gene. The CDR3 has 20 residues. Here the CDR3 reads CASSALADQETQGAAEKLFF. CDR3 nucleotide sequence: TGTGCCAGCAGTGCTCTAGCGGACCAAGAGACCCAGGGGGCTGCTGAAAAACTGTTTTTT.

Only a few counts were recorded for this clonotype. The CDR3 reads CASSEPRRETQYF. DNA of the CDR3: TGTGCCAGCAGTGAACCTAGGAGGGAGACCCAGTACTTC. J is TRBJ2-5 and V is TRBV6-5; the D gene is possibly TRBD2 (5 bases). Germline V gives CDR1 MNHEY, CDR2 SVGAGI. CDR3 size: 13 residues. V lost 5 bases and J 5 bases, leaving 12 bases between the germline ends.

V is TRBV20-1 and J is TRBJ2-7; D remains unclear. The CDR3 covers 14 residues. V was cut by 0 bases and J by 6 bases, with 15 bases left in between. Germline assignment: CDR1 DFQATT and CDR2 SNEGSKA (reference sequence). The CDR3 loop is CSARDLPGTSEQYF. CDR3 nucleotide sequence: TGCAGTGCTAGAGATTTGCCAGGTACCTCCGAGCAGTACTTC.

This clonotype was seen repeatedly, ten times or more. The rearrangement links TRBV20-1 to TRBJ1-6; 7 bases line up with TRBD1. The CDR3 contains 15 residues. V shed 6 bases, J shed 8 bases, and the junction held 13 bases outside the gene matches. Germline V CDR1 and CDR2: DFQATT, SNEGSKA (reference sequence). CDR3 loop: CSATRLTGVDSPLHF. In nucleotides, the CDR3 is TGCAGTGCCACCAGGCTTACAGGGGTGGATTCACCCCTCCACTTT.

Points on this clonotype: This may arise from a read error, as a much more abundant clone is one base away. This rearrangement joins TRBV6-2 or TRBV6-3 to TRBJ1-1, with a tentative D call TRBD1 (6 bases). This CDR3 contains 13 residues. Germline V lookup: CDR1 MNHEY, CDR2 SVGEGT. V gave up 11 bases and J gave up 1 base, with 14 bases separating them. CDR3 residues: CAASGTPNTEAFF. For the CDR3, the DNA is TGTGCCGCCTCTGGGACACCGAACACTGAAGCTTTCTTT.

Ten or more counts support this clonotype. The chain employs TRBV7-9 and TRBJ1-1, with D possibly TRBD1 on 5 matching bases. Germline lookup yields CDR1 SEHNR and CDR2 FQNEAQ (reference sequence). Deletions cut 5 bases from V and 0 bases from J, with 19 bases between. CDR3 length equals 17 residues. As DNA, the CDR3 is TGTGCCAGCAGCCCCTATCCCCGACAGCTTATGAACACTGAAGCTTTCTTT. It codes for CASSPYPRQLMNTEAFF.

V usage is TRBV2 and J usage is TRBJ2-5, with 9 bases fitting TRBD1. Losses at the gene ends were 8 bases for V and 4 bases for J; bases not matched to a gene: 8. The CDR3 is made up of 14 amino acids. Germline V lookup: CDR1 SNHLY, CDR2 FYNNEI. The CDR3 nucleotides read TGTGCCAGCGTTGAACAGGGGGCATCAGAGACCCAGTACTTC. The encoded protein is CASVEQGASETQYF.

V is TRBV2 and J is TRBJ2-7; 8 bases are a match to TRBD2. CDR1 SNHLY and CDR2 FYNNEI come from the germline V gene. The V and J ends lost 5 bases and 2 bases, in that order; junction bases with no gene match: 5. CDR3 size: 14 residues. As DNA, the CDR3 is TGTGCCAGCAGTCGGGGCGGGGGGACCTACGAGCAGTACTTC. It specifies CASSRGGGTYEQYF.

This chain joins TRBV10-3 and TRBJ2-6; 9 nucleotides agree with TRBD1. This CDR3 contains 17 residues. With 6 bases clipped from V and 4 bases from J, the junction kept 10 bases outside the gene matches. Germline CDR1 ENHRY, CDR2 SYGVKD. CDR3 in amino acids: CAIRKQGANTGANVLTF. CDR3 nucleotide sequence: TGTGCCATCAGGAAACAGGGGGCGAACACCGGGGCCAACGTCCTGACTTTC.

This chain uses TRBV20-1 with TRBJ1-4, with 7 bases that match TRBD1. The CDR3 is 17 amino acids. CDR1 and CDR2 (germline): DFQATT, SNEGSKA (reference sequence). V shed 1 base, J shed 3 bases, and the junction held 11 bases outside the gene matches. CDR3 amino acids: CSARVYRGRKANEKLFF. The DNA for the CDR3 is TGCAGTGCTAGAGTTTATAGGGGGCGGAAGGCTAATGAAAAACTGTTTTTT.

The rearrangement joins TRBV29-1 to TRBJ2-7; 7 bases agree with TRBD1. Germline V gives CDR1 SQVTM, CDR2 ANQGSEA. V shed 8 bases and J 3 bases; nucleotides not matched to a gene: 10. This CDR3 has 13 amino acids. CDR3: CSLGQVFNYEQYF. The CDR3 region has the DNA TGCAGCTTAGGACAGGTCTTCAACTACGAGCAGTACTTC.

The table lists this clonotype with many counts. The chain employs TRBV12-3 or TRBV12-4 and TRBJ1-3; D ambiguous. Trimming shortened V by 3 bases and J by 4 bases, and 7 bases separated the two germline ends. This CDR3 contains 13 residues. CDR3 DNA sequence: TGTGCCAGCAGTTTGGACGGGGGAAACACCATATATTTT. This encodes CASSLDGGNTIYF.

V gene TRBV7-9 combines with J gene TRBJ1-2; 11 bases are shared with TRBD1. V was clipped by 10 bases and J by 4 bases; unmatched bases: 8. Per germline, CDR1 SEHNR and CDR2 FQNEAQ (reference sequence). The CDR3 is 14 amino acids. The CDR3 DNA reads TGTGCCACCCCGGGGGACAGGGGGAGCTATGGCTACACCTTC. Amino acid sequence: CATPGDRGSYGYTF.

This clonotype was counted ten times or more. This chain joins TRBV2 and TRBJ2-5, with D uncertain. The CDR3 runs to 14 residues. Per germline, CDR1 SNHLY and CDR2 FYNNEI. Trimming shortened V by 10 bases and J by 4 bases, and 19 bases separated the two germline ends. DNA of the CDR3: TGTGCCACTTCGACCCGGGCCGCCGGAGAGACCCAGTACTTC. It translates to CATSTRAAGETQYF.

DNA of the CDR3: TGTGCCAGTAGCTTAACTAGGGACAGGGTGACCAATCAGCCCCAGCATTTT. It is translated as CASSLTRDRVTNQPQHF. V usage is TRBV19 and J usage is TRBJ1-5, with 9 bases lining up with TRBD1. The germline V gene has CDR1 LNHDA and CDR2 SQIVND (reference sequence). This CDR3 region has 17 residues. V lost 6 bases and J lost 3; bases outside the gene matches: 12.

The V gene is TRBV4-1, the J gene TRBJ1-1, with D unresolved. Trimming stripped 1 base from V and 1 base from J, with 7 bases between. The CDR3 loop spans 14 amino acids. Germline V gives CDR1 MGHRA, CDR2 YSYEKL. CDR3 nucleotide sequence: TGCGCCAGCAGCCAAGTGGGTAGGAACACTGAAGCTTTCTTT. Translated: CASSQVGRNTEAFF.

This clonotype was observed many times. The gene calls are TRBV20-1 and TRBJ2-5; a weak D match, TRBD2 (6 bases). This CDR3 has 15 amino acids. The V and J ends lost 0 bases and 3 bases respectively, with 14 bases between them. Germline V gene lookup returns CDR1 DFQATT and CDR2 SNEGSKA (reference sequence). CDR3 bases: TGCAGTGCTAGAGACATGACTAGATCGGAAGAGACCCAGTACTTC. This sequence encodes CSARDMTRSEETQYF.